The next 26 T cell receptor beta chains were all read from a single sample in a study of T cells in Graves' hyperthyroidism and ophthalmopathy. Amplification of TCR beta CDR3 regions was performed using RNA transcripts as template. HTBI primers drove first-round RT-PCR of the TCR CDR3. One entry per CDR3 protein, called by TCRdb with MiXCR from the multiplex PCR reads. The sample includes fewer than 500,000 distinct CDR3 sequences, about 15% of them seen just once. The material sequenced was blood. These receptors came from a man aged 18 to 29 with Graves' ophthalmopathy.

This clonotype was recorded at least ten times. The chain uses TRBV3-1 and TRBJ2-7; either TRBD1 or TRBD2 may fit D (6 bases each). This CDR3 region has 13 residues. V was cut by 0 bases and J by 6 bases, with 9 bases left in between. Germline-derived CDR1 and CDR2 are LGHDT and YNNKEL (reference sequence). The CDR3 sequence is CASSQEGGREQYF. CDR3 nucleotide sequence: TGTGCCAGCAGCCAAGAGGGGGGCCGCGAGCAGTACTTC.

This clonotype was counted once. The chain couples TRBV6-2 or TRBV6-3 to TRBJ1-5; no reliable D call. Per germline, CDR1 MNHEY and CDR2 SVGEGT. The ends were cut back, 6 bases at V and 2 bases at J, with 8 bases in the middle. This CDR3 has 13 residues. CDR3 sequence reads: CASSHRGNQPQHF. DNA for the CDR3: TGTGCCAGCAGCCACAGAGGCAATCAGCCCCAGCATTTT.

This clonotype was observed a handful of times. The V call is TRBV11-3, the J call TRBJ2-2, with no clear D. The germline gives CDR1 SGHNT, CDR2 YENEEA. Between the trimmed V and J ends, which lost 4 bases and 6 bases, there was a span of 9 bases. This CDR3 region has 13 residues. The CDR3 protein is CASSSRYSGELFF. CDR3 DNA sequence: TGTGCCAGCAGCTCCCGTTATTCCGGGGAGCTGTTTTTT.

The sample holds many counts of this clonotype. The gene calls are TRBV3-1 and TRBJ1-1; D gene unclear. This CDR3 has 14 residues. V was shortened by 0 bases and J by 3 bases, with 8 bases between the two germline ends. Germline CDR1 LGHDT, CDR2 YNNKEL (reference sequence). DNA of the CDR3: TGTGCCAGCAGCCAAGAGGGGTTGTACACTGAAGCTTTCTTT. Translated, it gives CASSQEGLYTEAFF.

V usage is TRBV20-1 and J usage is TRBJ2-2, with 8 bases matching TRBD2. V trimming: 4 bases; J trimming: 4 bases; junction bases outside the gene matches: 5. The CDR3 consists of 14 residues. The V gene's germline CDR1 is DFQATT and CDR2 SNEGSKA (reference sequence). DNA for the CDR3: TGCAGTGCTATCGGGACTAGAGGCACCGGGGAGCTGTTTTTT. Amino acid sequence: CSAIGTRGTGELFF.

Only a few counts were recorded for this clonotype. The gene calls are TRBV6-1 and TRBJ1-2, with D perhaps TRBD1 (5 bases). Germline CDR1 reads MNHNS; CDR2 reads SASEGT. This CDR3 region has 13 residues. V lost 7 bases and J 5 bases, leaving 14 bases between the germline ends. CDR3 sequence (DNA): TGTGCCAGCACGTGGGGGGTGGGATATGGCTACACCTTC. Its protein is CASTWGVGYGYTF.

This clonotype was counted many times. The CDR3 coding sequence is TGTGCCTGGAGTGTAGGGAGCGACACTGAAGCTTTCTTT. It encodes CAWSVGSDTEAFF. This chain links TRBV30 with TRBJ1-1; the D is unclear. V was clipped by 0 bases and J by 3 bases, with 8 bases between them. The V gene's germline CDR1 is GTSNPN and CDR2 SVGIG (reference sequence). This CDR3 has 13 amino acids.

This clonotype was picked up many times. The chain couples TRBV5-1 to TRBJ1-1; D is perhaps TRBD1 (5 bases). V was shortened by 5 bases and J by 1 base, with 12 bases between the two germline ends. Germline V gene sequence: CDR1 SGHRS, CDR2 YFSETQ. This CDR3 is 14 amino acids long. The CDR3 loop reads CASRGGVGNTEAFF. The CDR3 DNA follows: TGCGCCAGCAGAGGAGGGGTCGGGAACACTGAAGCTTTCTTT.

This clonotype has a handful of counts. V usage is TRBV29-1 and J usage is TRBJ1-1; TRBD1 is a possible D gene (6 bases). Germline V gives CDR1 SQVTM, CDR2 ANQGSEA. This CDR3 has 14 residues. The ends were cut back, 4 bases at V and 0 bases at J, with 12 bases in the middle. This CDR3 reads CSVGGQPMNTEAFF. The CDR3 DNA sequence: TGCAGCGTTGGGGGGCAGCCCATGAACACTGAAGCTTTCTTT.

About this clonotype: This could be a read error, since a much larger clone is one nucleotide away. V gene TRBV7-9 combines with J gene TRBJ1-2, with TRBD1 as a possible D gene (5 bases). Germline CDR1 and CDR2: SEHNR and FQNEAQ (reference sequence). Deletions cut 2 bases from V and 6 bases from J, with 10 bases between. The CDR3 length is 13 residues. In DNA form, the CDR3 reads TGTGCCAGCAGCTTATGCAGGGTTGATGGCTACACCTTC. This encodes CASSLCRVDGYTF.

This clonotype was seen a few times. The CDR3 nucleotides read TGCGCCAGCAGCCAACCACAGGGGCTGATCAATGAGCAGTTCTTC. Translation gives CASSQPQGLINEQFF. The rearrangement links TRBV4-1 to TRBJ2-1; TRBD1 matches 7 bases. Germline loops: CDR1 MGHRA, CDR2 YSYEKL. Trimming took 2 bases from V and 6 from J; bases not matched to a gene: 7. The CDR3 is 15 amino acids.

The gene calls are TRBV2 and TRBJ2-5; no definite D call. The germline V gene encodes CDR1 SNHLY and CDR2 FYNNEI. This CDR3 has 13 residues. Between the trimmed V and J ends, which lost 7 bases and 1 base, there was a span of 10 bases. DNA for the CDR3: TGTGCCAGCACCTGGTTCCCCCAAGAGACCCAGTACTTC. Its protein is CASTWFPQETQYF.

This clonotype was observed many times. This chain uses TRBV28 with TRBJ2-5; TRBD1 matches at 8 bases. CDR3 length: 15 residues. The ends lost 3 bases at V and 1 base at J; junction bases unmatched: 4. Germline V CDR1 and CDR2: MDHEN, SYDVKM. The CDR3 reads CASSFGTGGQETQYF. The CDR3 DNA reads TGTGCCAGCAGTTTTGGGACAGGTGGCCAAGAGACCCAGTACTTC.

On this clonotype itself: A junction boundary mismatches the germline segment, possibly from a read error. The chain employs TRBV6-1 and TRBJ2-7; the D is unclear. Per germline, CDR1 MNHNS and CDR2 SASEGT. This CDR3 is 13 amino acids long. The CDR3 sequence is CASSAPNLYEQCF. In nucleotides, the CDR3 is TGTGCCAGCAGTGCTCCCAACCTATACGAGCAGTGCTTC.

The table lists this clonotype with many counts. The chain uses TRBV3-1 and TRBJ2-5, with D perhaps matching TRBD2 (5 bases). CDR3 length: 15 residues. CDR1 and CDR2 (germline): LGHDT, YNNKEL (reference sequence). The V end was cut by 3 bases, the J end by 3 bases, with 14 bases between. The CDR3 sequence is CASSHRWTYKETQYF. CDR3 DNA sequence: TGTGCCAGCAGCCATCGGTGGACTTACAAAGAGACCCAGTACTTC.

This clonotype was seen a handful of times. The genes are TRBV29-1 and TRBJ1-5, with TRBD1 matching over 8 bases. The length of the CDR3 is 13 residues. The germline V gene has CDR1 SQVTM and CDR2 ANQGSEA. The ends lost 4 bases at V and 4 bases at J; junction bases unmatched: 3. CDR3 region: CSVGQGWNQPQHF. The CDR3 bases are TGCAGCGTTGGACAGGGGTGGAATCAGCCCCAGCATTTT.

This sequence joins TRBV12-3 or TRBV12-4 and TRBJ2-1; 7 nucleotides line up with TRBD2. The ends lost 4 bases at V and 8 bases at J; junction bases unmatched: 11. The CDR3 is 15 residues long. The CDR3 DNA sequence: TGTGCCAGCAGTTGGGCTAGCGGTTCTGGTTATGAGCAGTTCTTC. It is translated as CASSWASGSGYEQFF.

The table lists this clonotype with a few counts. DNA of the CDR3: TGTGCCAGCAGCTTAGACAGGGCGGTAAACACCGGGGAGCTGTTTTTT. As protein: CASSLDRAVNTGELFF. V and J are TRBV7-9 and TRBJ2-2, with a possible D match to TRBD1 (6 bases). The V end lost 1 base, the J end lost 2 bases, and 11 bases lay between the germline ends. The CDR3 has 16 amino acids. Germline-derived CDR1 and CDR2 are SEHNR and FQNEAQ (reference sequence).

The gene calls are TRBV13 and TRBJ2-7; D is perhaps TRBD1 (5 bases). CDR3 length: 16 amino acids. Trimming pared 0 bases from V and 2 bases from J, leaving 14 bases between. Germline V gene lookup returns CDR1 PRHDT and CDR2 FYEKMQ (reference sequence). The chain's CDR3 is CASSLGEYVGPYEQYF. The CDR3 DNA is TGTGCCAGCAGCTTAGGCGAATATGTGGGGCCCTACGAGCAGTACTTC.

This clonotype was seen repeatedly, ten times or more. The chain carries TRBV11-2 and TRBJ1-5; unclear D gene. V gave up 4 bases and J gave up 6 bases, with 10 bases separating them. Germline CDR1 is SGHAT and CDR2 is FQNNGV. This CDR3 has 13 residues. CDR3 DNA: TGTGCCAGCAGCTCCGATGCAGGTCAGCCCCAGCATTTT. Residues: CASSSDAGQPQHF.

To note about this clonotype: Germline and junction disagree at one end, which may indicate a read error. CDR3 residues: CASSFFGVNTGGLFF. The CDR3 DNA sequence: TGTGCCAGCAGCTTTTTTGGCGTGAACACCGGGGGGCTGTTTTTT. The chain carries TRBV12-3 or TRBV12-4 and TRBJ2-2; D is possibly TRBD2 (6 bases). This CDR3 contains 15 residues.

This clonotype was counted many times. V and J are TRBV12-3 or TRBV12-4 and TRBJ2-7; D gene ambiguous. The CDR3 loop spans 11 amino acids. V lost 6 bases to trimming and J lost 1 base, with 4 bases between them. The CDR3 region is CASRRSYEQYF. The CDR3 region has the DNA TGTGCCAGCAGGCGTTCCTACGAGCAGTACTTC.

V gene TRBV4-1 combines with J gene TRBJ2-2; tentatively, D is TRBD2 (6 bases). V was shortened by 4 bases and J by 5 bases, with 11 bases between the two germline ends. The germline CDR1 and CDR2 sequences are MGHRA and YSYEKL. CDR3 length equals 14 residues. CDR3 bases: TGCGCCAGCAGCCTCCAGGCGGGGACCGGGGAGCTGTTTTTT. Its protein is CASSLQAGTGELFF.

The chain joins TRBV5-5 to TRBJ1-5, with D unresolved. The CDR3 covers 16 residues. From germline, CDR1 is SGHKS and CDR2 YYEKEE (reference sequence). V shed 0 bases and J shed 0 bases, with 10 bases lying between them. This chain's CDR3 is CASSLGPGPSNQPQHF. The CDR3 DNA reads TGTGCCAGCAGCTTGGGGCCAGGACCTAGCAATCAGCCCCAGCATTTT.

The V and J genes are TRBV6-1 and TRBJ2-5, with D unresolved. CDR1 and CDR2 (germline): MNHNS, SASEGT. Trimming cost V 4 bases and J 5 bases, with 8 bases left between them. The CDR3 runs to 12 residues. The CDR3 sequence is CASSGEAETQYF. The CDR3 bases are TGTGCCAGCAGTGGCGAGGCGGAGACCCAGTACTTC.

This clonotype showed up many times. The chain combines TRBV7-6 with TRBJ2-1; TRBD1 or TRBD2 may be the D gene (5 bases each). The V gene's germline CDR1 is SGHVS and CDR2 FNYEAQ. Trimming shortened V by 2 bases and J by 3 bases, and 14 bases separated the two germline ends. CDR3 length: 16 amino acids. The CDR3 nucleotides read TGTGCCAGCAGCTTAATGGGGGACGCTCTCTACAATGAGCAGTTCTTC. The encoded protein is CASSLMGDALYNEQFF. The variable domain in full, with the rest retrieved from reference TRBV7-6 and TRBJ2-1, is GAGVSQSPRYKVTKRGQDVALRCDPISGHVSLYWYRQALGQGPEFLTYFNYEAQQDKSGLPNDRFSAERPEGSISTLTIQRTEQRDSAMYRCASSLMGDALYNEQFFGPGTRLTVL.